This T cell receptor beta chain was captured in a study of blood T cell repertoires in COVID-19 (dated by TCRdb to 2018 to 2020). Turning to the overall study: Collaborator samples came from the United States, Italy and Spain and covered acute and convalescent phases of COVID-19. The samples were drawn from two sources: the first 160 participants of the ongoing ImmuneRACE study, and 950 to 1,500 subjects contributed by 6 global collaborators. The repertoires were released in a freely available public database intended as a resource for research on the immune response to SARS-CoV-2. HLA class I and class II types, where available, came from metadata supplied by the sample provider rather than from assay-based typing. Deeply sampled blood TCRbeta repertoires from subjects exposed to, actively infected with, or recovered from COVID-19 were included in the dataset. The material from the prospective study consisted of cDNA or gDNA derived from T cells, B-cell-depleted T cells, or PBMCs. Sample metadata almost always included a de-identified subject ID, COVID-19 status, age in years and sex.

What the research found in general, with its limitations: The quantity of clinical and demographic metadata differed by source and by participant and was supplied without curation.

Each collaborating institution followed its own protocols to collect whole blood in K2EDTA tubes. For TCRbeta analysis, collaborators shipped samples as frozen whole blood, isolated PBMCs, or DNA extracted from either of those sample types. V is reduced by 2 bases and J by 5 bases, leaving a spacing of 8 bases between them. The CDR3, from cysteine to phenylalanine, totals 13 residues. Solely the CDR3 DNA is kept, with 39 bases framed from the first base. CDR1 and CDR2 (SGHTA, FQGNSA) derive from the germline V gene. Only a few counts were recorded for this clone. There is no known antigen for this receptor. The sample holds no much larger clone one base away, and base qualities are not on file. TCRbeta CDR3 regions were amplified from genomic DNA by means of the immunoSEQ Assay, a bias-controlled multiplex PCR. The source study handled its data this way. Nucleated cell counts per sample were estimated from amplification of reference gene primers within the assay. Sequence reads were collapsed and filtered to measure the absolute abundance of every unique TCRbeta CDR3 rearrangement. Productive Simpson clonality was computed per sample as the square root of Simpson's diversity index over productive rearrangements. TCRdb limited this immuneACCESS table to in-frame rearrangements with V and J called. A share of clones is missing; checked studies link under half to unresolved V genes, and the rest is unexplained. From that table come the V and J calls and clone size; the DNA was used to work out D and trimming. Across this sample there are 68,000 or so clones, with around 86% seen only once. The ten largest clones capture over 7.5% of the sample.

Specimen: peripheral blood. The V and J segments used are TRBV7-2 and TRBJ2-3; TRBD1 is a weak D gene call, 5 bases matching. The sequence came from a young man with acute or convalescent COVID-19. The CDR3 has the sequence CASSLLTGDTQYF. The base sequence is TGTGCCAGCAGCTTACTCACAGGAGATACGCAGTATTTT.